This TCR beta chain was retrieved from a study of shared clonotypes between healthy human individuals. Regarding the study as a whole: Unshared clonotypes carried lower generation probabilities than those common to all four donors. Approximately 5.1% was the fraction of naive CD4 clonotypes found shared across a few donors. The expectation was that sequencing depth would affect clonotype sharing among donors.

About this clone itself: What it binds is not known.

The protocol was immunoSEQ multiplex PCR, while the TCRdb copy is restricted to in-frame clones and leaves out a portion. The sample has about 2.4 million clones; over 85% are singletons. The length of the CDR3 is 15 residues. CDR1 and CDR2 from the germline V gene are SGHKS and YYEKEE (reference sequence). Trimming left V 0 bases short and J 4 bases short, with 13 bases between. The specimen sequenced was naive CD4+ T cells sorted from blood. Subset defined: CD45RA+ positively selected. The chain couples TRBV5-5 to TRBJ1-2; no definite D call. The clonotype originates from a man aged 18 to 30 in good health. The CDR3 reads CASSLGSSGGYGYTF. DNA for the CDR3: TGTGCCAGCAGCTTGGGGTCCTCGGGCGGCTATGGCTACACCTTC.